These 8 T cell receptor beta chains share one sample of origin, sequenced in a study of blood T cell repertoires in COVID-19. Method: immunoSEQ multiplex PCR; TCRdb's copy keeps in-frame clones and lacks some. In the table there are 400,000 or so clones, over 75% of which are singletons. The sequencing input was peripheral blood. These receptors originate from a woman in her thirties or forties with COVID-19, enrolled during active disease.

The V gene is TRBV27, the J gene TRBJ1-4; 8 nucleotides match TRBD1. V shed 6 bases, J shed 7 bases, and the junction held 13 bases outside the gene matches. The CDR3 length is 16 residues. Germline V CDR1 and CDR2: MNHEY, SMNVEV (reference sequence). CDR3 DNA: TGTGCCAGCAGCCCTCTCGACAGGGGAGGAAGTGAAAAACTGTTTTTT. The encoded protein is CASSPLDRGGSEKLFF.

The CDR3 protein is CASSPQTGSSYEQYF. Here the CDR3 DNA reads TGTGCCAGCAGTCCCCAGACAGGGAGCTCCTACGAGCAGTACTTC. The chain links TRBV27 to TRBJ2-7; TRBD1 agrees at 7 bases. Losses at the gene ends were 5 bases for V and 0 bases for J; bases not matched to a gene: 7. CDR3 length: 15 residues. Germline V CDR1 and CDR2: MNHEY, SMNVEV (reference sequence).

CDR3 protein: CAIKGEETQYF. The DNA for the CDR3 is TGTGCCATCAAAGGGGAAGAGACCCAGTACTTC. The chain couples TRBV10-3 to TRBJ2-5, with a possible D match to TRBD1 (5 bases). From germline, CDR1 is ENHRY and CDR2 SYGVKD. This CDR3 spans 11 amino acids. Trimming removed 7 bases at V and 3 bases at J, with 6 bases between.

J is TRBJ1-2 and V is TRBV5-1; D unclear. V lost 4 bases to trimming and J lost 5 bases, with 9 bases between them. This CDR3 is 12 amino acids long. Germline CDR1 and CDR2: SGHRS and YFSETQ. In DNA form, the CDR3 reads TGCGCCAGCAGCGCCCAGACTTATGGCTACACCTTC. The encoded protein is CASSAQTYGYTF.

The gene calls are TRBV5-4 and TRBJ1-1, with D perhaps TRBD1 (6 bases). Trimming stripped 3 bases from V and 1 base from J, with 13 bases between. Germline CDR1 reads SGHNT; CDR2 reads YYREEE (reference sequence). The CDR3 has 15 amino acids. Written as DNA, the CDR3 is TGTGCCAGCAGCTCCATTAGGGGGGGGAACACTGAAGCTTTCTTT. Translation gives CASSSIRGGNTEAFF.

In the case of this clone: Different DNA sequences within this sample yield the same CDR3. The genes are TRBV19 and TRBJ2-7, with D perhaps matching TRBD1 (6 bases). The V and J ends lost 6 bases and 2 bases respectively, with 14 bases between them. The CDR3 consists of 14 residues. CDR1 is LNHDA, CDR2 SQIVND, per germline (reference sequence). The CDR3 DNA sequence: TGTGCCAGTAGCATTAATAGGGACACCTACGAGCAGTACTTC. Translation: CASSINRDTYEQYF.

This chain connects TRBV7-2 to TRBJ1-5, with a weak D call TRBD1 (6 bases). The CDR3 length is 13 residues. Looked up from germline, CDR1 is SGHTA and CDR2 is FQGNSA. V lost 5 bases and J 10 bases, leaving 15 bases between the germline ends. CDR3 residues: CASSQTTGLPQHF. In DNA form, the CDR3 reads TGTGCCAGCAGCCAAACCACAGGGCTCCCCCAGCATTTT.

CDR3 DNA: TGTGCCAGCAGCTTTGGGCTCCTACTCACAGATACGCAGTATTTT. It translates to CASSFGLLLTDTQYF. The rearrangement uses TRBV7-9 and TRBJ2-3; no clear D. Looked up from germline, CDR1 is SEHNR and CDR2 is FQNEAQ (reference sequence). This CDR3 is built from 15 residues. V lost 3 bases to trimming and J lost 2 bases, with 12 bases between them.